This T cell receptor (beta chain) was recorded in a study of blood T cell repertoires in COVID-19. Study background: The United States, Italy and Spain provided the acute and convalescent COVID-19 samples. From T cells, B-cell-depleted T cells, or PBMCs came the material, which was cDNA or gDNA.

Trimming took 7 bases from V and 1 from J, leaving 10 bases between them. Per germline, CDR1 SQVTM and CDR2 ANQGSEA. This CDR3 has 12 residues. Authors' analysis steps: Amplification from reference gene primers served as the basis for estimated nucleated cell counts. Sequencing used immunoSEQ multiplex PCR; TCRdb keeps in-frame clones, though not all of them. The DNA gave D and trimming, while V, J and clone size come from that table. This sample has some 230,000 clones; more than 80% occur once, and the top ten carry approximately 2.1%. The sample consisted of peripheral blood. The chain recombines TRBV29-1 with TRBJ2-5; weak D call: TRBD2 (5 bases). This clonotype originated in a man aged 30 to 39 who had recovered from COVID-19. The CDR3 reads CSAGLIQETQYF. The CDR3 nucleotides are TGCAGCGCTGGACTGATCCAAGAGACCCAGTACTTC.